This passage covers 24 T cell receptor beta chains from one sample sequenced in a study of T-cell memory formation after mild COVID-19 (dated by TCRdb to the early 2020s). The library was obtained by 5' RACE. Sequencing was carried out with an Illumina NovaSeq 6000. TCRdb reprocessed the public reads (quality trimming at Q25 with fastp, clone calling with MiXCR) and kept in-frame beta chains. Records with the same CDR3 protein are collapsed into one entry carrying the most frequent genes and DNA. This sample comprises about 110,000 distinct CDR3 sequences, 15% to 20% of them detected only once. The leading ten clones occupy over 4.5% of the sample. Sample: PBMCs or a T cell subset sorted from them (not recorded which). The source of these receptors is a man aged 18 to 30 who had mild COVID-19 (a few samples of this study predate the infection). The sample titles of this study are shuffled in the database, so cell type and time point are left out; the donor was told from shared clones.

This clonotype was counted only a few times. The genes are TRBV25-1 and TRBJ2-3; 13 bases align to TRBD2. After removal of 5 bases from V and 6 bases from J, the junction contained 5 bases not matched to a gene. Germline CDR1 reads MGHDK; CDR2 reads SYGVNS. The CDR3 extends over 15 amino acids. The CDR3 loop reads CASSTSGGAGDTQYF. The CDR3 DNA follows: TGTGCCAGCAGTACTAGCGGGGGGGCGGGTGATACGCAGTATTTT.

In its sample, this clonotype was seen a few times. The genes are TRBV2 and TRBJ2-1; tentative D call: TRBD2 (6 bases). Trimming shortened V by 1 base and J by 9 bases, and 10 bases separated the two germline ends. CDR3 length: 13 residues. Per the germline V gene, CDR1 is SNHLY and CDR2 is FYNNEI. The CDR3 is CASSEGLGGEQFF. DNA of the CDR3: TGTGCCAGCAGTGAAGGGTTGGGGGGTGAGCAGTTCTTC.

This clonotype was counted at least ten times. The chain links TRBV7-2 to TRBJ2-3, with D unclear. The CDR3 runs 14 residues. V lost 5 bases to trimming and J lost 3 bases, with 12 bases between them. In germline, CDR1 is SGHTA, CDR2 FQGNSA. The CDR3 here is CASSPSPGTDTQYF. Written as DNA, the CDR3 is TGTGCCAGCAGCCCATCACCAGGTACAGATACGCAGTATTTT.

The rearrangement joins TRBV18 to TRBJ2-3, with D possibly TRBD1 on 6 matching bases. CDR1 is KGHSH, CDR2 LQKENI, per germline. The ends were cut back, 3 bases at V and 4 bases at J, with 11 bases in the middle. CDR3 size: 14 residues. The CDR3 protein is CASSPSTGSDTQYF. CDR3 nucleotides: TGTGCCAGCTCACCCTCGACAGGATCAGATACGCAGTATTTT.

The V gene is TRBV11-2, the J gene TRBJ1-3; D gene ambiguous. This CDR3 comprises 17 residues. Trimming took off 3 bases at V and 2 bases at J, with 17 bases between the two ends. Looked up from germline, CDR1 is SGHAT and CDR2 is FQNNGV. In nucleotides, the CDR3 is TGTGCCAGCAGCTTTTTAGTGTCCGACTCCACTGGAAACACCATATATTTT. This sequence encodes CASSFLVSDSTGNTIYF.

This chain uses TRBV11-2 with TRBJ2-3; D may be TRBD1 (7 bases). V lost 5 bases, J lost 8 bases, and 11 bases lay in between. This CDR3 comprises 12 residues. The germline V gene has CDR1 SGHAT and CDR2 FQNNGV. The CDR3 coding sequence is TGTGCCAGCAGCCAGGGGGGAGTTACGCAGTATTTT. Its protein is CASSQGGVTQYF.

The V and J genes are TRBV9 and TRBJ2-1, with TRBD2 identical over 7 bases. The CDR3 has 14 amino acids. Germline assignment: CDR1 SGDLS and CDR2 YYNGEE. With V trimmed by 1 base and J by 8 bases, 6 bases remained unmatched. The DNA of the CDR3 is TGTGCCAGCAGCGTAAGGGCTAGCGGCGATGAGCAGTTCTTC. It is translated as CASSVRASGDEQFF.

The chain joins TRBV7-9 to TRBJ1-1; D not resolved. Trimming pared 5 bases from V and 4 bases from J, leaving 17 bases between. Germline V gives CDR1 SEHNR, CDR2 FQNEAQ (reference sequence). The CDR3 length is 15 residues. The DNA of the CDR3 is TGTGCCAGCAGCCGTGCGGGGTCGGGGTCCACTGAAGCTTTCTTT. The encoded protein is CASSRAGSGSTEAFF.

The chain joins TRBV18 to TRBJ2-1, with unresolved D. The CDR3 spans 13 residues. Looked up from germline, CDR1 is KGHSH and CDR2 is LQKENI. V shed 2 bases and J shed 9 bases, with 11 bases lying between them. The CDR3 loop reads CASSPSGPSEQFF. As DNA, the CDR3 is TGTGCCAGCTCACCATCGGGCCCAAGTGAGCAGTTCTTC. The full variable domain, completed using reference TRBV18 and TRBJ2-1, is NAGVMQNPRHLVRRRGQEARLRCSPMKGHSHVYWYRQLPEEGLKFMVYLQKENIIDESGMPKERFSAEFPKEGPSILRIQQVVRGDSAAYFCASSPSGPSEQFFGPGTRLTVL.

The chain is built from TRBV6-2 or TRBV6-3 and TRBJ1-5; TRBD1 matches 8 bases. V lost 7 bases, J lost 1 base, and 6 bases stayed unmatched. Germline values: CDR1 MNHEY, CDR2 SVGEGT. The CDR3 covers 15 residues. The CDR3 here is CASTRTGMSNQPQHF. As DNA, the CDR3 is TGTGCCAGCACCCGGACAGGGATGAGCAATCAGCCCCAGCATTTT.

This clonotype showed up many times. CDR3 sequence: CASSLEGAGTQYF. The DNA for the CDR3 is TGTGCCAGCAGCTTAGAGGGTGCCGGGACGCAGTATTTT. The gene calls are TRBV7-9 and TRBJ2-3; D gene ambiguous. The CDR3 extends over 13 amino acids. V lost 1 base and J 9 bases, leaving 11 bases between the germline ends. Germline V gene sequence: CDR1 SEHNR, CDR2 FQNEAQ (reference sequence).

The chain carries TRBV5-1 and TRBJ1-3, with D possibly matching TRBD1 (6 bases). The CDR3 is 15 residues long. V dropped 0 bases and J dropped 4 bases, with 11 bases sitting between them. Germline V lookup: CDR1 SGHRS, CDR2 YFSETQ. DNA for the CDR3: TGCGCCAGCAGCTTGGGACAGGTACTAGGAAACACCATATATTTT. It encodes CASSLGQVLGNTIYF.

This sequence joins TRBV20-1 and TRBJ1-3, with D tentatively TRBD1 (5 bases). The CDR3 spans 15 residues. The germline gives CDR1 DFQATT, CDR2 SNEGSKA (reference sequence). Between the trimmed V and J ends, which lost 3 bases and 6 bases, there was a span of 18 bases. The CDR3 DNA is TGCAGTGCTAGGGGGACCTCAGGAAGGGCAAACACCATATATTTT. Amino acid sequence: CSARGTSGRANTIYF.

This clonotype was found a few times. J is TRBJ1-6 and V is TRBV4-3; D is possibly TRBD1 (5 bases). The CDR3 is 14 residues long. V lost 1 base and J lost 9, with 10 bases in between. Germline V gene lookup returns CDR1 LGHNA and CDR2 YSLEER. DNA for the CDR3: TGCGCCAGCAGCCAAGGCCAGGGAGGTTCACCCCTCCACTTT. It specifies CASSQGQGGSPLHF.

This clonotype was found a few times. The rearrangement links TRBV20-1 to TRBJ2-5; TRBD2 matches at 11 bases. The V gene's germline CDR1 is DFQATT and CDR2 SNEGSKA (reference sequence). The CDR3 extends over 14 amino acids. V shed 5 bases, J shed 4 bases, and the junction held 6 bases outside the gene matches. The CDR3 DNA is TGCAGTGCTCCCCGACTAGCGGGGACAGAGACCCAGTACTTC. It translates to CSAPRLAGTETQYF.

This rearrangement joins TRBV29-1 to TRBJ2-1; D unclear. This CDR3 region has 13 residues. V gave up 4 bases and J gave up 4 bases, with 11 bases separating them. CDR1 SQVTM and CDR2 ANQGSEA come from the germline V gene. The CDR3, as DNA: TGCAGCGTTGTCAGAAGGCCTTACAATGAGCAGTTCTTC. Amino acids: CSVVRRPYNEQFF.

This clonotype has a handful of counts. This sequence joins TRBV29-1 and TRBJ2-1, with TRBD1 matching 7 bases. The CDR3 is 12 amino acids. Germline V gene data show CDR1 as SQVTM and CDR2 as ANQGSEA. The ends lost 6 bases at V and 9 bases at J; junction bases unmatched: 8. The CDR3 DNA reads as TGCAGCGTCGGACAGGCGAGGGGTGAGCAGTTCTTC. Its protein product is CSVGQARGEQFF.

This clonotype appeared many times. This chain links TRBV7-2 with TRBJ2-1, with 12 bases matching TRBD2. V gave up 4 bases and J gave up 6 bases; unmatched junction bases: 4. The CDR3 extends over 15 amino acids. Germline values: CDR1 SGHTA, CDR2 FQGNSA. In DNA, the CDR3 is TGTGCCAGCAGCTGGACTAGCGGGGTGTCCAATGAGCAGTTCTTC. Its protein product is CASSWTSGVSNEQFF.

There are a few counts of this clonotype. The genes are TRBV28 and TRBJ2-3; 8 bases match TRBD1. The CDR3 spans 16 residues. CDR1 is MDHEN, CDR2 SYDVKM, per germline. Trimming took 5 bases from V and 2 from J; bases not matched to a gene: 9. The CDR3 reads CASSTNGQGHTDTQYF. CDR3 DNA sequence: TGTGCCAGCAGTACAAACGGACAGGGACACACAGATACGCAGTATTTT.

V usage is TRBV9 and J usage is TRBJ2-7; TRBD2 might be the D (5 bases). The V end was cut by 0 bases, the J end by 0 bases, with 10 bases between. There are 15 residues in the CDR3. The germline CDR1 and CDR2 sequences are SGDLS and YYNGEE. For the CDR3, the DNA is TGTGCCAGCAGCGTAGCTGAGGGTTCCTCCTACGAGCAGTACTTC. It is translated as CASSVAEGSSYEQYF.

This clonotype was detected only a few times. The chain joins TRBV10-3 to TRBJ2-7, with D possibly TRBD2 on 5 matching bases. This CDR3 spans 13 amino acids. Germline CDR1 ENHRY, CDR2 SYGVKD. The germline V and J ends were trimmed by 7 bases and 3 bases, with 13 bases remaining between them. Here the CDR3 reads CAITTGNGYEQYF. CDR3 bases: TGTGCCATCACTACGGGGAATGGCTACGAGCAGTACTTC.

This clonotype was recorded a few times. The CDR3 DNA is TGTGCCAGCAGCAGTTCTCCTACAGGGTGGAACAATCAGCCCCAGCATTTT. Protein sequence: CASSSSPTGWNNQPQHF. The chain carries TRBV6-5 and TRBJ1-5, with D possibly being TRBD1 (6 bases). Trimming shortened V by 6 bases and J by 3 bases, and 21 bases separated the two germline ends. CDR1 MNHEY and CDR2 SVGAGI come from the germline V gene. The CDR3 contains 17 residues.

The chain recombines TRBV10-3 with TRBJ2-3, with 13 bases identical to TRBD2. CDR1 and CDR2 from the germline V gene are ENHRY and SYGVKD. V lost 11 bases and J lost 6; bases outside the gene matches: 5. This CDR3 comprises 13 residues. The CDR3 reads CASGLAGYDTQYF. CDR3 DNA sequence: TGTGCCTCGGGACTAGCGGGGTACGATACGCAGTATTTT.

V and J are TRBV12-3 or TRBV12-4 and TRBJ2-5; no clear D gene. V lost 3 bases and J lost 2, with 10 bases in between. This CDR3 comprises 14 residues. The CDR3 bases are TGTGCCAGCAGTTTCAGGCAGCCACAAGAGACCCAGTACTTC. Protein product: CASSFRQPQETQYF.